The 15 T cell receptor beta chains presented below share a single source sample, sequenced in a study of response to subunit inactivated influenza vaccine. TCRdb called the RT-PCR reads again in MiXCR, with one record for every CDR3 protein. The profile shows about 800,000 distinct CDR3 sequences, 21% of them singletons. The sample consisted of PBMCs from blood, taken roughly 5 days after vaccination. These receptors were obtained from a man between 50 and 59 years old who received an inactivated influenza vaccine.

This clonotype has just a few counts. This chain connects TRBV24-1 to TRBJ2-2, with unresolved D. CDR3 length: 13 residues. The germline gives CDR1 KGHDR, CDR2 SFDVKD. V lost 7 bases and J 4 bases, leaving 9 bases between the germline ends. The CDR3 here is CATRSPSTGELFF. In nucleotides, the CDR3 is TGTGCCACCAGATCTCCCTCCACCGGGGAGCTGTTTTTT.

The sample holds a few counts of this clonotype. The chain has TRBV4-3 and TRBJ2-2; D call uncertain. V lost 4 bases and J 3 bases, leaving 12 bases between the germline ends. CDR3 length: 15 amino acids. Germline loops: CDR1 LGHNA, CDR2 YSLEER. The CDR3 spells CASSPGYSDTGELFF. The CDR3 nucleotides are TGCGCCAGCAGCCCCGGGTACAGTGACACCGGGGAGCTGTTTTTT.

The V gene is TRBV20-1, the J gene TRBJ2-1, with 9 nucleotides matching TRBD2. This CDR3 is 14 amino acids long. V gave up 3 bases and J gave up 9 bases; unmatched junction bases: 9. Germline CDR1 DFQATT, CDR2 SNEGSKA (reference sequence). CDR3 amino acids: CSASFAGGPGEQFF. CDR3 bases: TGCAGTGCTAGCTTCGCGGGAGGGCCTGGTGAGCAGTTCTTC.

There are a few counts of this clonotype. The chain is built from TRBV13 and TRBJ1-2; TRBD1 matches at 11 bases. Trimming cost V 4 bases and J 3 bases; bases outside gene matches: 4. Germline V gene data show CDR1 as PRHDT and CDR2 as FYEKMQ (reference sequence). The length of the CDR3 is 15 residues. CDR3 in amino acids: CASSSGQGGDYGYTF. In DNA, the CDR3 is TGTGCCAGCAGCTCGGGACAGGGGGGAGACTATGGCTACACCTTC.

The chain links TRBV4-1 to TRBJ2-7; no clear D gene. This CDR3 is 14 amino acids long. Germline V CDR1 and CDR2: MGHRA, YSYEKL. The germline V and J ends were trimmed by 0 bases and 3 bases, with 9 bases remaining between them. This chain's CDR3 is CASSQDSSGYEQYF. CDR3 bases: TGCGCCAGCAGCCAAGATTCTAGTGGCTACGAGCAGTACTTC.

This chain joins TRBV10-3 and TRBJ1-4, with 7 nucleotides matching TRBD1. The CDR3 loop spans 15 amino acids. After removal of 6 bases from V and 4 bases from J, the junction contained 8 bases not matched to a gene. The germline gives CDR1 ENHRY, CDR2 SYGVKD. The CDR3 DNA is TGTGCCATCAGCATAAACAGGGGAAATAATGAAAAACTGTTTTTT. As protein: CAISINRGNNEKLFF.

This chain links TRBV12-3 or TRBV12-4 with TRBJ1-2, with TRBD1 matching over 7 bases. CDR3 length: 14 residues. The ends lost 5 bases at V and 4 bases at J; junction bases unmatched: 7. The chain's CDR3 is CASSPGGGGYGYTF. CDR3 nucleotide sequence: TGTGCCAGCAGTCCAGGGGGAGGGGGCTATGGCTACACCTTC.

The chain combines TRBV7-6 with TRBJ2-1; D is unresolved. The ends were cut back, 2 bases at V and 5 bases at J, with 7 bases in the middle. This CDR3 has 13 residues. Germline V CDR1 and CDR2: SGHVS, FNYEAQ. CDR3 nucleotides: TGTGCCAGCAGCTTACCACCCCACAATGAGCAGTTCTTC. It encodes CASSLPPHNEQFF.

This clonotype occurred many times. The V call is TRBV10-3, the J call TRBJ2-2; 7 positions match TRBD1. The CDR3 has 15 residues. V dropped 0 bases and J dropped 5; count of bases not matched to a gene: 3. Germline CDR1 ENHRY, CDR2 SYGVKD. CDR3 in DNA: TGTGCCATCAGTGAGTCCTCCAGGGGGACCGGGGAGCTGTTTTTT. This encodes CAISESSRGTGELFF.

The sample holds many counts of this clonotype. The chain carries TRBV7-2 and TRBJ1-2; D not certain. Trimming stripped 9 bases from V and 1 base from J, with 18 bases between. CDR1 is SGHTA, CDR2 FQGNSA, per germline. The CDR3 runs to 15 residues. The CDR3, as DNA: TGTGCCAGTGTCAGAGGGCAGCGCTTTAACTATGGCTACACCTTC. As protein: CASVRGQRFNYGYTF.

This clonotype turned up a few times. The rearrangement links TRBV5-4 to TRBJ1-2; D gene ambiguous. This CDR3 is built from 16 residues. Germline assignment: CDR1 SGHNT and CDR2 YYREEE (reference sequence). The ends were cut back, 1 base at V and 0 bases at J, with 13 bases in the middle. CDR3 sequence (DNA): TGTGCCAGCAGCTTGCTGGCGGCCTTAGCTAACTATGGCTACACCTTC. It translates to CASSLLAALANYGYTF. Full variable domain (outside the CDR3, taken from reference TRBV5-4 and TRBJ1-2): ETGVTQSPTHLIKTRGQQVTLRCSSQSGHNTVSWYQQALGQGPQFIFQYYREEENGRGNFPPRFSGLQFPNYSSELNVNALELDDSALYLCASSLLAALANYGYTFGSGTRLTVV.

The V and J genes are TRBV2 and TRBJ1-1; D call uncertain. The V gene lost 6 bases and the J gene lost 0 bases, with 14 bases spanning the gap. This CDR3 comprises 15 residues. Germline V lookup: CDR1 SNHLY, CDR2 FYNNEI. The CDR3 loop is CASRRGGIMNTEAFF. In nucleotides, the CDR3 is TGTGCCAGCAGGAGAGGAGGGATAATGAACACTGAAGCTTTCTTT.

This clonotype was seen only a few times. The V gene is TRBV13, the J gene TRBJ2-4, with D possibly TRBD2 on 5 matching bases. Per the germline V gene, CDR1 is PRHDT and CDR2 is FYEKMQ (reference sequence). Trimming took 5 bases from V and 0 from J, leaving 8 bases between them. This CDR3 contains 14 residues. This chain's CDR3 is CASSRRGAKNIQYF. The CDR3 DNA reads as TGTGCCAGCAGCCGACGGGGAGCCAAAAACATTCAGTACTTC.

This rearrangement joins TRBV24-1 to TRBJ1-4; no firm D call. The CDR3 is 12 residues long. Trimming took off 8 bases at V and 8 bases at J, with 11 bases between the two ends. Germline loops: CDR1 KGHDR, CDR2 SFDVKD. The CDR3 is CATMGSDEKLFF. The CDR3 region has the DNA TGTGCCACCATGGGGAGCGACGAAAAACTGTTTTTT.

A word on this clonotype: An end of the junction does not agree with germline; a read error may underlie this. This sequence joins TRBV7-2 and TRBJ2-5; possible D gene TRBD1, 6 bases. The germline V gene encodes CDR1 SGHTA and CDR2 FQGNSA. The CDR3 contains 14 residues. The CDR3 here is CGSSAHTGIETQYF. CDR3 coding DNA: TGTGGCAGCAGCGCACATACAGGGATAGAGACCCAGTACTTC.